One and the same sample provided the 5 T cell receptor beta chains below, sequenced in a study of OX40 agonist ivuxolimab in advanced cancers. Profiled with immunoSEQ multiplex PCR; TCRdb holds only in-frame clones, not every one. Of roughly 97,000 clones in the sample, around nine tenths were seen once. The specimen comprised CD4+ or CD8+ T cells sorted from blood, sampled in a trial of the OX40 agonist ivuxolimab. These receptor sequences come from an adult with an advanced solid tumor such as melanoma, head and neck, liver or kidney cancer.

Written as DNA, the CDR3 is TGTGCCAGCAGTGTCGGGAGGATGTACGAGCAGTACTTC. Residues: CASSVGRMYEQYF. The chain joins TRBV28 to TRBJ2-7; 7 bases are a match to TRBD2. Germline V CDR1 and CDR2: MDHEN, SYDVKM. With 5 bases clipped from V and 4 bases from J, the junction kept 5 bases outside the gene matches. The CDR3 extends over 13 amino acids.

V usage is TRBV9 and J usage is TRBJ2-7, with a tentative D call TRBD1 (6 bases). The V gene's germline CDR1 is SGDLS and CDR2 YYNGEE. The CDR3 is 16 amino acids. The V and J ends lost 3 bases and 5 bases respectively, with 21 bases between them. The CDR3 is CASSAHGSRGRDEQYF. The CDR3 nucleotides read TGTGCCAGCAGCGCCCACGGGTCCAGGGGTAGAGACGAGCAGTACTTC.

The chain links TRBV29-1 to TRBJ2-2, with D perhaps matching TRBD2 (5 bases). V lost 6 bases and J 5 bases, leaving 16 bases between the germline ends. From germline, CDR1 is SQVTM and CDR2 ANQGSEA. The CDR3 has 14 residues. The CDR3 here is CSVVWITGTGELFF. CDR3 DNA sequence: TGCAGCGTGGTCTGGATCACGGGGACCGGGGAGCTGTTTTTT.

The DNA for the CDR3 is TGTGCCTGGAGTCGGACAGGGTCCAGCAATCAGCCCCAGCATTTT. Its protein is CAWSRTGSSNQPQHF. The chain couples TRBV30 to TRBJ1-5, with 8 positions matching TRBD1. With 2 bases clipped from V and 1 base from J, the junction kept 4 bases outside the gene matches. Germline CDR1 reads GTSNPN; CDR2 reads SVGIG (reference sequence). The CDR3 is 15 amino acids.

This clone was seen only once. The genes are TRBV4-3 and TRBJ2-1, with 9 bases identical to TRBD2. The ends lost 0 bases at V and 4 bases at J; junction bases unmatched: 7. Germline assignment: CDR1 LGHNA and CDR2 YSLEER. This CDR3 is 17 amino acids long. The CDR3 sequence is CASSQDLGTSRYNEQFF. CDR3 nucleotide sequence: TGCGCCAGCAGCCAAGATCTAGGGACTAGCAGATACAATGAGCAGTTCTTC.